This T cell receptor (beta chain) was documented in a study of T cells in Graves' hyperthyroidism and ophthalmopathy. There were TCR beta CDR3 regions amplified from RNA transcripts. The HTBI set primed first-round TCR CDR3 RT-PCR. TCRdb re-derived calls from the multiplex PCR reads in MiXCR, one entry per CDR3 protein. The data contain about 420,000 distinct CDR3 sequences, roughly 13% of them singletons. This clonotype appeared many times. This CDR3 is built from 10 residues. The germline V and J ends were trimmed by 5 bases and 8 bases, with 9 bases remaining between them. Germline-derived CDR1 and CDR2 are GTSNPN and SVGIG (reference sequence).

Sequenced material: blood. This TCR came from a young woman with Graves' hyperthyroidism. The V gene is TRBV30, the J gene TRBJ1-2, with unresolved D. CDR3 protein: CAWRWGGYTF. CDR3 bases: TGTGCCTGGCGGTGGGGAGGCTACACCTTC.